This T cell receptor (beta chain) emerged from a study of blood T cell repertoires in COVID-19. The germline V gene has CDR1 SEHNR and CDR2 FQNEAQ (reference sequence). Germline trimming cut 5 bases from V and 3 bases from J; bases unmatched to any gene: 13. The CDR3 extends over 18 amino acids. Profiled with immunoSEQ multiplex PCR; TCRdb holds only in-frame clones, not every one. The table includes under 65,000 clones, roughly nine tenths detected once. The TCR comes from a human donor in a cohort sampled during active COVID-19. The specimen sequenced was peripheral blood. The chain is built from TRBV7-9 and TRBJ2-4, with TRBD2 matching 10 bases. The chain's CDR3 is CASSNGAGGPLDKNIQYF. CDR3 DNA sequence: TGTGCCAGCAGCAACGGAGCGGGAGGGCCCCTAGACAAAAACATTCAGTACTTC.